Listed below are T cell receptor beta chains from one sample, sequenced in a study of T cell responses to AZD1222 COVID-19 vaccine. Sequencing used immunoSEQ multiplex PCR; TCRdb keeps in-frame clones, though not all of them. Here the sample spans 100,000 to 150,000 clones, 85% to 90% being singletons. Sample: peripheral blood, taken on day 0 of AZD1222 vaccination. These TCRs come from an adult in good health. The CDR3 runs from the conserved cysteine through the conserved F or W. D genes are given only for firm matches. Size is omitted from some rows. Given values are once, few, many or a class for expanded clones.

v_gene,abundance,j_gene,len,d_gene,CDR3nt,CDR3aa
TRBV18,NA,TRBJ2-7,13,NA,TGTGCCAGCTCACCACCTTCGGTATCCGAGCAGTACTTC,CASSPPSVSEQYF
TRBV7-2,NA,TRBJ2-3,15,TRBD2,TGTGCCAGCAGCTCCTTAGCGGGAGCCCCAGATACGCAGTATTTT,CASSSLAGAPDTQYF
TRBV3-1/TRBV3-2,few,TRBJ2-1,14,TRBD2,TGTGCCAGCAGCCTTCCCGGGACTAGCGGGGCGCAGTTCTTC,CASSLPGTSGAQFF
TRBV7-8,NA,TRBJ1-5,15,NA,TGTGCCAGCAGCCTAACCCGGGGCACACATCAGCCCCAGCATTTT,CASSLTRGTHQPQHF
TRBV5-6,NA,TRBJ1-5,16,NA,TGTGCCAGCAGTCATAGGGGAGCAGGGAGCAATCAGCCCCAGCATTTT,CASSHRGAGSNQPQHF
TRBV6-5,NA,TRBJ2-2,13,NA,TGTGCCAGCACAGTTCGCGCCCCCGGGGAGCTGTTTTTT,CASTVRAPGELFF
TRBV6-5,NA,TRBJ2-7,15,TRBD1,TGTGCCAGCAGTATCGGACAGGGGGGTGCCTACGAGCAGTACTTC,CASSIGQGGAYEQYF
TRBV6-2/TRBV6-3,NA,TRBJ2-1,16,NA,TGTGCCAGCAGTTACTCATCCGGGAGTCCCTACAATGAGCAGTTCTTC,CASSYSSGSPYNEQFF
TRBV7-2,NA,TRBJ2-7,14,NA,TGTGCCAGCAGTATCCCGCGGAGCTCCTACGAGCAGTACTTC,CASSIPRSSYEQYF
TRBV12-5,NA,TRBJ2-3,12,NA,TGTGCTAGTGGTTTGTTCACAGATACGCAGTATTTT,CASGLFTDTQYF
TRBV7-3,NA,TRBJ2-2,12,NA,TGTGCCAGCAGCTTAGGCAGGGGGGAGCTGTTTTTT,CASSLGRGELFF
TRBV25-1,NA,TRBJ1-6,15,NA,TGTGCCAGCAAAGACACCGGGGGGCCGGGTTCACCCCTCCACTTT,CASKDTGGPGSPLHF
TRBV27,NA,TRBJ1-5,14,NA,TGTGCCAGCAGTCCCATCCTAGGGAATCAGCCCCAGCATTTT,CASSPILGNQPQHF
TRBV18,NA,TRBJ2-2,15,NA,TGTGCCAGCTCACCAATAGGGAGGCACACCGGGGAGCTGTTTTTT,CASSPIGRHTGELFF
TRBV7-9,many,TRBJ1-2,12,NA,TGTGCCAGCAGTAGTGGGATCCATGGCTACACCTTC,CASSSGIHGYTF
TRBV7-7,NA,TRBJ2-1,17,TRBD2,TGTGCTAGCAGCTTAGGGGCAGGACTAGCGGGGGTGAATGAGCAGTTCTTC,CASSLGAGLAGVNEQFF